Each of the 25 T cell receptor beta chains below was sequenced from the same sample in a study of blood T cell repertoires in COVID-19. Sequencing used immunoSEQ multiplex PCR; TCRdb keeps in-frame clones, though not all of them. This sample has 300,000 to 400,000 clones, with roughly 87% found just once. Sequencing input: PBMCs or T cells enriched from blood (not recorded which). The receptors stem from a woman aged 30 to 39 who had recovered from COVID-19.

The chain carries TRBV28 and TRBJ1-6, with 8 bases aligning to TRBD1. The CDR3 runs to 16 residues. CDR1 is MDHEN and CDR2 is SYDVKM in the germline V gene. V trimming: 3 bases; J trimming: 5 bases; junction bases outside the gene matches: 6. The DNA for the CDR3 is TGTGCCAGCAGTTTGACAGGGGCGACGGATAATTCACCCCTCCACTTT. It encodes CASSLTGATDNSPLHF.

The chain employs TRBV2 and TRBJ1-1; unclear D gene. CDR1 is SNHLY, CDR2 FYNNEI, per germline. V lost 4 bases and J lost 0, with 24 bases in between. CDR3 length equals 19 residues. In nucleotides, the CDR3 is TGTGCCAGCAGTGTGGTAGGGAGGTGGGCTAGTACCCTGAACACTGAAGCTTTCTTT. It encodes CASSVVGRWASTLNTEAFF.

The V gene is TRBV28, the J gene TRBJ1-4; D gene unclear. CDR1 and CDR2 (germline): MDHEN, SYDVKM. The V and J ends lost 8 bases and 7 bases respectively, with 14 bases between them. The CDR3 runs to 13 residues. The CDR3 bases are TGTGCCAGCCTGGGTCAACCAGGTGAAAAACTGTTTTTT. This codes for CASLGQPGEKLFF.

The genes are TRBV7-8 and TRBJ1-5, with D perhaps TRBD1 (6 bases). CDR1 SGHVS and CDR2 FQNEAQ come from the germline V gene. CDR3 size: 16 residues. Trimming left V 5 bases short and J 0 bases short, with 14 bases between. The CDR3 region is CASSRDRPYSNQPQHF. As DNA, the CDR3 is TGTGCCAGCAGCCGAGACAGGCCCTATAGCAATCAGCCCCAGCATTTT.

The chain employs TRBV5-4 and TRBJ2-5; D possibly corresponds to TRBD1 (6 bases). The V gene lost 4 bases and the J gene lost 2 bases, with 12 bases spanning the gap. The CDR3 consists of 14 residues. Germline V lookup: CDR1 SGHNT, CDR2 YYREEE (reference sequence). CDR3 nucleotide sequence: TGTGCCAGCAGCCCGAGGGGGTGGCAAGAGACCCAGTACTTC. As protein: CASSPRGWQETQYF.

The gene calls are TRBV2 and TRBJ1-3; no firm D call. The CDR3 sequence is 14 residues long. Trimming left V 7 bases short and J 4 bases short, with 14 bases between. Looked up from germline, CDR1 is SNHLY and CDR2 is FYNNEI. The DNA for the CDR3 is TGTGCCAGCACCCCGCTCCCGGGGGGAAACACCATATATTTT. It yields the protein CASTPLPGGNTIYF.

The chain has TRBV6-5 and TRBJ1-1; D call uncertain. The germline V gene has CDR1 MNHEY and CDR2 SVGAGI. The CDR3 length is 13 residues. V was pared by 7 bases and J by 1 base, with 10 bases between. CDR3 sequence: CASIGPGNTEAFF. For the CDR3, the DNA is TGTGCCAGCATTGGTCCGGGGAACACTGAAGCTTTCTTT.

This clone was seen just once. The chain joins TRBV28 to TRBJ1-5; D gene unclear. The germline gives CDR1 MDHEN, CDR2 SYDVKM. The V end lost 5 bases, the J end lost 8 bases, and 19 bases lay between the germline ends. The CDR3 length is 15 residues. DNA of the CDR3: TGTGCCAGCAGTGCCGACCCGGGAACAATCAAGCCCCAGCATTTT. Amino acid sequence: CASSADPGTIKPQHF.

The gene calls are TRBV13 and TRBJ1-1, with TRBD1 identical over 10 bases. This CDR3 is 13 amino acids long. Germline CDR1 reads PRHDT; CDR2 reads FYEKMQ (reference sequence). V dropped 5 bases and J dropped 11; count of bases not matched to a gene: 8. The CDR3 region is CASSPGQGFEAFF. The CDR3 nucleotides are TGTGCCAGCAGCCCGGGACAGGGGTTCGAGGCTTTCTTT.

The sample holds a few counts of this clone. This sequence joins TRBV5-1 and TRBJ2-1; the match to TRBD2 covers 11 bases. Trimming at V came to 5 bases and at J to 0 bases, leaving 4 bases not matched to a gene. Per the germline V gene, CDR1 is SGHRS and CDR2 is YFSETQ. The CDR3 spans 16 residues. The DNA of the CDR3 is TGCGCCAGCAGATCTAGCGGGGGGAGCTCCTACAATGAGCAGTTCTTC. It encodes CASRSSGGSSYNEQFF.

The chain employs TRBV6-4 and TRBJ2-3; D is undetermined. V was clipped by 3 bases and J by 2 bases, with 12 bases between them. The germline V gene has CDR1 MRHNA and CDR2 SNTAGT. This CDR3 is built from 15 residues. The CDR3 loop is CASSENGFPTDTQYF. DNA of the CDR3: TGTGCCAGCAGTGAGAACGGGTTTCCCACAGATACGCAGTATTTT.

This chain connects TRBV7-9 to TRBJ1-2; D is unclear. The germline gives CDR1 SEHNR, CDR2 FQNEAQ (reference sequence). The V end lost 3 bases, the J end lost 4 bases, and 9 bases lay between the germline ends. The CDR3 spans 13 residues. CDR3 protein: CASSLAGSYGYTF. For the CDR3, the DNA is TGTGCCAGCAGCTTGGCGGGCTCCTATGGCTACACCTTC.

The CDR3 nucleotides read TGTGCCAGTAGTATTAAGGGGGCCAACGAGCAGTACTTC. Translating gives CASSIKGANEQYF. This chain links TRBV19 with TRBJ2-7; 7 nucleotides agree with TRBD1. The CDR3 runs 13 residues. Germline values: CDR1 LNHDA, CDR2 SQIVND (reference sequence). After removal of 3 bases from V and 5 bases from J, the junction contained 4 bases not matched to a gene.

The rearrangement links TRBV2 to TRBJ2-2; D unclear. The CDR3 covers 15 residues. Trimming cost V 0 bases and J 5 bases, with 10 bases left between them. Per germline, CDR1 SNHLY and CDR2 FYNNEI. In DNA, the CDR3 is TGTGCCAGCAGTGAAGCCCCAGGCCAAACCGGGGAGCTGTTTTTT. Protein sequence: CASSEAPGQTGELFF.

The chain couples TRBV19 to TRBJ2-3, with a tentative D call TRBD2 (5 bases). Germline-derived CDR1 and CDR2 are LNHDA and SQIVND (reference sequence). The CDR3 length is 17 residues. Trimming removed 1 base from V and 0 bases from J, with 14 bases in between. The CDR3 is CASSIAAGFESTDTQYF. DNA of the CDR3: TGTGCCAGTAGTATAGCCGCGGGTTTTGAAAGCACAGATACGCAGTATTTT.

This clone has just a few counts. J is TRBJ2-3 and V is TRBV7-9, with D perhaps TRBD2 (5 bases). V lost 5 bases and J lost 0, with 18 bases in between. The CDR3 has 17 amino acids. The germline V gene has CDR1 SEHNR and CDR2 FQNEAQ (reference sequence). The CDR3 sequence: CASSPFTGGRSTDTQYF. CDR3 in DNA: TGTGCCAGCAGCCCGTTCACTGGAGGACGTAGCACAGATACGCAGTATTTT.

This chain uses TRBV7-2 with TRBJ1-1; TRBD1 matches at 9 bases. V lost 7 bases, J lost 5 bases, and 11 bases stayed unmatched. This CDR3 has 15 residues. In germline, CDR1 is SGHTA, CDR2 FQGNSA. The CDR3 bases are TGTGCCAGCATCATTGCACAGGGGGCACGGACTGAAGCTTTCTTT. Translation: CASIIAQGARTEAFF.

The rearrangement links TRBV19 to TRBJ2-5; 8 bases are a match to TRBD1. Germline V gives CDR1 LNHDA, CDR2 SQIVND (reference sequence). With V trimmed by 3 bases and J by 5 bases, 5 bases remained unmatched. This CDR3 has 14 residues. Here the CDR3 DNA reads TGTGCCAGTAGTATCAGGGGGCGTCTGGAGACCCAGTACTTC. It yields the protein CASSIRGRLETQYF. The complete variable domain, with remaining parts taken from reference TRBV19 and TRBJ2-5, reads DGGITQSPKYLFRKEGQNVTLSCEQNLNHDAMYWYRQDPGQGLRLIYYSQIVNDFQKGDIAEGYSVSREKKESFPLTVTSAQKNPTAFYLCASSIRGRLETQYFGPGTRLLVL.

The V call is TRBV18, the J call TRBJ1-5; D uncertain. The germline CDR1 and CDR2 sequences are KGHSH and LQKENI. Between the trimmed V and J ends, which lost 1 base and 4 bases, there was a span of 8 bases. The CDR3 spans 14 residues. CDR3: CASSPQSDNQPQHF. The CDR3 coding sequence is TGTGCCAGCTCACCACAGTCAGATAATCAGCCCCAGCATTTT.

The chain carries TRBV9 and TRBJ1-2, with D possibly TRBD1 on 6 matching bases. Germline assignment: CDR1 SGDLS and CDR2 YYNGEE. Trimming cost V 5 bases and J 4 bases, with 18 bases left between them. The length of the CDR3 is 15 residues. The CDR3 sequence is CASSSVGGASYGYTF. DNA of the CDR3: TGTGCCAGCAGTTCTGTTGGGGGGGCCAGCTATGGCTACACCTTC.

The rearrangement joins TRBV29-1 to TRBJ2-7, with a weak D call TRBD1 (5 bases). The ends were cut back, 6 bases at V and 7 bases at J, with 19 bases in the middle. Germline V gives CDR1 SQVTM, CDR2 ANQGSEA. The CDR3 has 13 amino acids. Here the CDR3 DNA reads TGCAGCGTGATCAGGGAACGCGCCGGGGAGCAGTACTTC. It is translated as CSVIRERAGEQYF.

The chain is built from TRBV20-1 and TRBJ2-5; 7 bases are a match to TRBD1. V lost 3 bases and J lost 2; bases outside the gene matches: 6. The CDR3 is 14 amino acids. Germline CDR1 DFQATT, CDR2 SNEGSKA (reference sequence). CDR3 DNA sequence: TGCAGTGCTAGTAGACAGGGCGGGCAAGAGACCCAGTACTTC. Protein: CSASRQGGQETQYF.

This chain links TRBV19 with TRBJ1-6; 9 nucleotides match TRBD1. Germline values: CDR1 LNHDA, CDR2 SQIVND (reference sequence). The V segment lost 8 bases and the J segment 9 bases; nucleotides outside the gene matches: 5. The CDR3 totals 13 residues. DNA for the CDR3: TGTGCCAGTCGGGACAGGGCTAGTTCACCCCTCCACTTT. This codes for CASRDRASSPLHF.

The chain recombines TRBV9 with TRBJ1-2; 7 nucleotides match TRBD1. Germline V gene lookup returns CDR1 SGDLS and CDR2 YYNGEE. Losses at the gene ends were 4 bases for V and 0 bases for J; bases not matched to a gene: 6. This CDR3 is 15 amino acids long. CDR3 coding DNA: TGTGCCAGCAGCCCCGGGACAGCCACTAACTATGGCTACACCTTC. Protein: CASSPGTATNYGYTF.

This rearrangement joins TRBV11-2 to TRBJ2-4; 11 bases are shared with TRBD2. The CDR3 totals 19 residues. CDR1 and CDR2 from the germline V gene are SGHAT and FQNNGV. The V and J ends lost 3 bases and 0 bases, in that order; junction bases with no gene match: 10. CDR3 nucleotide sequence: TGTGCCAGCAGCTTTACTAGCGGGGGAGTTTCTCTAGCCAAAAACATTCAGTACTTC. It codes for CASSFTSGGVSLAKNIQYF.